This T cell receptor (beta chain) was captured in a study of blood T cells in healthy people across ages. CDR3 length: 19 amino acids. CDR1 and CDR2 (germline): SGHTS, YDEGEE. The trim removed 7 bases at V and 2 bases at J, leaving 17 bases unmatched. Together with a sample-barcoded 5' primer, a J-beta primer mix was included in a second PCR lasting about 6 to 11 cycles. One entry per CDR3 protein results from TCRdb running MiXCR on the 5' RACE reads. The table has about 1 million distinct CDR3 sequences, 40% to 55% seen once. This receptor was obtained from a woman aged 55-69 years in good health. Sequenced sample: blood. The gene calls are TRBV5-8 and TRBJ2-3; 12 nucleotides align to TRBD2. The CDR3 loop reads CASSNGLAGMRGPTDTQYF. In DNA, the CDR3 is TGTGCCAGCTCTAACGGACTAGCGGGAATGAGGGGCCCCACAGATACGCAGTATTTT.